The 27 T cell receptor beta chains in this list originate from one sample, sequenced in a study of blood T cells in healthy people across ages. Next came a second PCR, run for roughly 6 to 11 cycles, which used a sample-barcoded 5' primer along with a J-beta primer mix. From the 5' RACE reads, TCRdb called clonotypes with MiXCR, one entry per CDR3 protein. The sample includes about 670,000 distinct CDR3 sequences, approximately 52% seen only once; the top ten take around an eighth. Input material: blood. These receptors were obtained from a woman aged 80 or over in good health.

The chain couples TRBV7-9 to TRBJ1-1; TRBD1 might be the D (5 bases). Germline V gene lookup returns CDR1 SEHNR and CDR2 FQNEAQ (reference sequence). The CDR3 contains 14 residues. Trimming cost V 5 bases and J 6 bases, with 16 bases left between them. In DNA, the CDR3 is TGTGCCAGCAGCCCTCGCGGGGGTAGGGCTGAAGCTTTCTTT. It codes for CASSPRGGRAEAFF. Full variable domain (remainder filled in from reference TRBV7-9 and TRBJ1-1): DTGVSQNPRHKITKRGQNVTFRCDPISEHNRLYWYRQTLGQGPEFLTYFQNEAQLEKSRLLSDRFSAERPKGSFSTLEIQRTEQGDSAMYLCASSPRGGRAEAFFGQGTRLTVV.

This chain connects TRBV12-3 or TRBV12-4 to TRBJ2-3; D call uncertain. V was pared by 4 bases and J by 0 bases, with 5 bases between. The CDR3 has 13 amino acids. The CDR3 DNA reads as TGTGCCAGCAGTTACGACAGCACAGATACGCAGTATTTT. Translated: CASSYDSTDTQYF.

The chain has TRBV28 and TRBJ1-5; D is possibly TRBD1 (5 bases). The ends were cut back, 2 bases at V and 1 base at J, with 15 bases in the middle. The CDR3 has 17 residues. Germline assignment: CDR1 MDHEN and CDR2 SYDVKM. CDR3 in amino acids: CASSLIGHLGSNQPQHF. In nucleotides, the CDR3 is TGTGCCAGCAGTTTAATCGGACACCTCGGAAGCAATCAGCCCCAGCATTTT.

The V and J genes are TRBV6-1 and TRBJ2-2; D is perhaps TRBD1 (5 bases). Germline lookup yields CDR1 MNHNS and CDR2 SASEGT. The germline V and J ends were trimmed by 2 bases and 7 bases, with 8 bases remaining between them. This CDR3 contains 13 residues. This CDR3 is CASSELRDGELFF. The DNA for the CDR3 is TGTGCCAGCAGTGAACTCAGGGACGGGGAGCTGTTTTTT.

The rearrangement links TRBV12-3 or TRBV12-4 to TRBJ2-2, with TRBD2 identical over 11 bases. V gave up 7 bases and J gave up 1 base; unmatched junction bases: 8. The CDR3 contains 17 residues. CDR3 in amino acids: CASKRGTSGRNTGELFF. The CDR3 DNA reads TGTGCCAGCAAACGAGGGACTAGCGGCAGGAACACCGGGGAGCTGTTTTTT.

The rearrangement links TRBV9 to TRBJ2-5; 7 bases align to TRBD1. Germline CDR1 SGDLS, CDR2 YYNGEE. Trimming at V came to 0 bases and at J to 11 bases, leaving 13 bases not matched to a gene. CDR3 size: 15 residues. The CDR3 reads CASSVEGAGVSEQYF. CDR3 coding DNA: TGTGCCAGCAGCGTAGAGGGGGCCGGGGTTAGTGAGCAGTACTTC.

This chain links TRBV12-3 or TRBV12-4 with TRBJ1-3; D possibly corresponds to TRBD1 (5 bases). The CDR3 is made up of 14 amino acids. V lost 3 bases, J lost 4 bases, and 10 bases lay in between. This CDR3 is CASSFQGVGNTIYF. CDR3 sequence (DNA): TGTGCCAGCAGTTTCCAGGGAGTAGGAAACACCATATATTTT.

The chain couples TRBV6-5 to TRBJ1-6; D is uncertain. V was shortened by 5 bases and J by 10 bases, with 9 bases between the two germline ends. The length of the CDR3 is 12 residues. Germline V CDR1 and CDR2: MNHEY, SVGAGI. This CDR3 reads CASSPPGSPLHF. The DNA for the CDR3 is TGTGCCAGCAGTCCCCCAGGATCACCCCTCCACTTT.

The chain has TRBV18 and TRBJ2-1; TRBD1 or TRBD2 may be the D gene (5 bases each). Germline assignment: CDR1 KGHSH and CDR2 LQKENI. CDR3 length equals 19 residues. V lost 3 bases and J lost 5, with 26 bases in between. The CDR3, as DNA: TGTGCCAGCTCACCCCTTGGTCTGACATGGGTTGGGACCAACAATGAGCAGTTCTTC. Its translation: CASSPLGLTWVGTNNEQFF.

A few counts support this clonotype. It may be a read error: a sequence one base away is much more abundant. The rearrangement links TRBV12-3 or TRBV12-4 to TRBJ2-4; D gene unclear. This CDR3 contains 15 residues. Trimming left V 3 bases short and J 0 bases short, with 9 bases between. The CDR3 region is CASSFFALAKNIQYF. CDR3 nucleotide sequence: TGTGCCAGCAGTTTTTTCGCGTTAGCCAAAAACATTCAGTACTTC.

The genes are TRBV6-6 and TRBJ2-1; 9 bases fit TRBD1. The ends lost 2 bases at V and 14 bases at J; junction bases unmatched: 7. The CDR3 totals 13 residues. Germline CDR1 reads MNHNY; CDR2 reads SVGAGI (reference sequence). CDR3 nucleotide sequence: TGTGCCAGCAGTTACACAGGGGGCCGATTGGAGTTCTTC. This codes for CASSYTGGRLEFF.

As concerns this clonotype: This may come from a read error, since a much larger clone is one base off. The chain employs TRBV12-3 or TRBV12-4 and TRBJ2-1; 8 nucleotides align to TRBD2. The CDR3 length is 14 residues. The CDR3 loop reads CASPGGRSDDEQLF. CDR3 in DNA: TGTGCCTCCCCGGGCGGGAGGTCAGACGATGAGCAGTTATTC.

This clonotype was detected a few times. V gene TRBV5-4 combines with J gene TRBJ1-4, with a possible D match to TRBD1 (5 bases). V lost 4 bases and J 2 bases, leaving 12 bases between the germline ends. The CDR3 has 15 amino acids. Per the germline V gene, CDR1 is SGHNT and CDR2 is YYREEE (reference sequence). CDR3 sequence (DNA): TGTGCCAGCAGCAGATCAGGGAGGACTAATGAAAAACTGTTTTTT. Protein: CASSRSGRTNEKLFF. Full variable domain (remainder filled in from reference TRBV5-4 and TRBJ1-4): ETGVTQSPTHLIKTRGQQVTLRCSSQSGHNTVSWYQQALGQGPQFIFQYYREEENGRGNFPPRFSGLQFPNYSSELNVNALELDDSALYLCASSRSGRTNEKLFFGSGTQLSVL.

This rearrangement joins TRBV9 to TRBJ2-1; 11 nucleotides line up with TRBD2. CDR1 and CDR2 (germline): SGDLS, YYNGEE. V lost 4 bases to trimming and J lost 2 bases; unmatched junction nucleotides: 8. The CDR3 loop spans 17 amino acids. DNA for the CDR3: TGTGCCAGCAGCACTAAATTTAGCGGGGGGGCCTACAATGAGCAGTTCTTC. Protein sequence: CASSTKFSGGAYNEQFF.

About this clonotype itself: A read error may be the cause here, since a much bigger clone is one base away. This chain's CDR3 is CASSLEAHQETQYF. CDR3 nucleotide sequence: TGTGCCAGCAGCTTGGAAGCCCATCAAGAGACCCAGTACTTC. The chain links TRBV5-4 to TRBJ2-5; no firm D call. The CDR3 is 14 residues long. V gave up 0 bases and J gave up 2 bases, with 8 bases separating them. The V gene's germline CDR1 is SGHNT and CDR2 YYREEE (reference sequence).

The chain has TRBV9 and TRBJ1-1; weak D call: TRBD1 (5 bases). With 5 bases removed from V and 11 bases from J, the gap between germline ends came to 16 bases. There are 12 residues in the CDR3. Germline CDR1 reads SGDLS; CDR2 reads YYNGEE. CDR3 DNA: TGTGCCAGCAGTAAAGACGGGCGGGGGGCTTTCTTT. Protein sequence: CASSKDGRGAFF.

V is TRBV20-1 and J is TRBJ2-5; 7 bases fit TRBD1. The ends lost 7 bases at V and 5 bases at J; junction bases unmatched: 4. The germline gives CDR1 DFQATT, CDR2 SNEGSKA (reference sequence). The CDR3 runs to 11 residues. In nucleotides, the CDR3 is TGCAGTGACAGGGGTTTGGAGACCCAGTACTTC. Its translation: CSDRGLETQYF.

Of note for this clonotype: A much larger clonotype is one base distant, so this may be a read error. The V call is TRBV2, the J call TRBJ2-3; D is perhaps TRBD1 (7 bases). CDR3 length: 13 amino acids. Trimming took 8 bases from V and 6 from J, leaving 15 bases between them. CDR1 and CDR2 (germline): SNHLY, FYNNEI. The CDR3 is CASGQEGCDTQYF. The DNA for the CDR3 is TGTGCCAGCGGACAGGAGGGGTGTGATACGCAGTATTTT.

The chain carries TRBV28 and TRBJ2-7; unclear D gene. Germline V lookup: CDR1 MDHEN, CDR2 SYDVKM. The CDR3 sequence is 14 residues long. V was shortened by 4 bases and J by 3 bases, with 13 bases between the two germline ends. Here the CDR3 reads CASSSPIGVYEQYF. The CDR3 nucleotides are TGTGCCAGCAGTTCTCCGATAGGAGTCTACGAGCAGTACTTC.

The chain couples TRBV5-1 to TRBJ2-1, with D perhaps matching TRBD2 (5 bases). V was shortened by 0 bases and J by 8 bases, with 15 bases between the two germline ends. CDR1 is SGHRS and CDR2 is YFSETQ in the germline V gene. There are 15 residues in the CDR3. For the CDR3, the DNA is TGCGCCAGCAGCTTGGGTCCGGGGATGACTGATGAGCAGTTCTTC. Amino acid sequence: CASSLGPGMTDEQFF.

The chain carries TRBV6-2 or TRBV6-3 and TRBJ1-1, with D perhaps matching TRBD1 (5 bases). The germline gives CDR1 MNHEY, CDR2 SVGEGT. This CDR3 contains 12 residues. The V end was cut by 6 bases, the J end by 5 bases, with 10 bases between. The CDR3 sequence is CASREGSTEAFF. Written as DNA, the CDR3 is TGTGCCAGCAGGGAGGGGAGTACTGAAGCTTTCTTT.

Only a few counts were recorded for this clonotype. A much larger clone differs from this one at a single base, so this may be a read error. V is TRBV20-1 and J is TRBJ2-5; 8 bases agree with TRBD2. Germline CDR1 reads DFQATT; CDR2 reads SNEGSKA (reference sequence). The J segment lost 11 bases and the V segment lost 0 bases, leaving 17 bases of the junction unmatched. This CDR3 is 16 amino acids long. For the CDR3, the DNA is TGCAGTGCTAGAGAAGAGGTGGCGGGAGGCAGTGATGAGCAGTACTTC. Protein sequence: CSAREEVAGGSDEQYF.

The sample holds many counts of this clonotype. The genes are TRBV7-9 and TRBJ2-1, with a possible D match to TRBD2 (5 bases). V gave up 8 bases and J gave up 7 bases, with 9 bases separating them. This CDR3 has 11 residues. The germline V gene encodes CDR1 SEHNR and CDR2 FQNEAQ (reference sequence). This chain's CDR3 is CASGSGNEQFF. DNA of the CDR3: TGTGCCAGCGGGTCGGGGAATGAGCAGTTCTTC.

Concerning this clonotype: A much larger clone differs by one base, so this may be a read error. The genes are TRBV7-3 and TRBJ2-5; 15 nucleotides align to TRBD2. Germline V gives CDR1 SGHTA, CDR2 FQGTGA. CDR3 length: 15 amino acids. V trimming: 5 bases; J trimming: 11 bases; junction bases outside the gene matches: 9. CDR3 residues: CASSKGLAGGNEQYF. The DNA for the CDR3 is TGTGCCAGCAGCAAGGGACTAGCGGGAGGCAATGAGCAGTACTTC.

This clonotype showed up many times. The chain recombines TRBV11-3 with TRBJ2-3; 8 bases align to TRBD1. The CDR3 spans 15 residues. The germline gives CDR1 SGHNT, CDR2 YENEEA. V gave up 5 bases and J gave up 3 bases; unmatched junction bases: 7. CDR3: CASSSPGTGTDTQYF. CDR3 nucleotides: TGTGCCAGCAGCAGCCCCGGGACAGGAACAGATACGCAGTATTTT.

The CDR3 loop reads CATSRENRGLDTQYF. The CDR3 DNA reads TGTGCCACCAGCAGAGAGAACAGGGGATTGGATACGCAGTATTTT. V is TRBV15 and J is TRBJ2-3, with TRBD1 matching 7 bases. Unmatched junction bases numbered 6, after V lost 0 bases and J lost 6 bases. This CDR3 has 15 residues. The V gene's germline CDR1 is LNHNV and CDR2 YYDKDF (reference sequence).

This chain's CDR3 is CASSLGPGDGYTF. The DNA of the CDR3 is TGTGCCAGCAGCTTAGGGCCAGGGGATGGCTACACCTTC. The chain carries TRBV7-9 and TRBJ1-2, with a tentative D call TRBD1 (6 bases). The CDR3 has 13 residues. Germline V CDR1 and CDR2: SEHNR, FQNEAQ (reference sequence). V dropped 1 base and J dropped 6 bases, with 9 bases sitting between them.